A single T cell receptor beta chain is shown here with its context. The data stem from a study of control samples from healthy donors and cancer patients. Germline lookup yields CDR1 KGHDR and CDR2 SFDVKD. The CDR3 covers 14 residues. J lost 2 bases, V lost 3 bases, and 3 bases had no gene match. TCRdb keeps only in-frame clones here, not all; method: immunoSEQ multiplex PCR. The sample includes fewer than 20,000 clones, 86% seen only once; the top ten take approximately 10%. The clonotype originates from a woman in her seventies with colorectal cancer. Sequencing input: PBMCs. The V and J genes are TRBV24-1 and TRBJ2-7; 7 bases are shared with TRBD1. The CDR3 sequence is CATSDPTGPYEQYF. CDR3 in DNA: TGTGCCACCAGTGATCCGACAGGGCCCTACGAGCAGTACTTC.